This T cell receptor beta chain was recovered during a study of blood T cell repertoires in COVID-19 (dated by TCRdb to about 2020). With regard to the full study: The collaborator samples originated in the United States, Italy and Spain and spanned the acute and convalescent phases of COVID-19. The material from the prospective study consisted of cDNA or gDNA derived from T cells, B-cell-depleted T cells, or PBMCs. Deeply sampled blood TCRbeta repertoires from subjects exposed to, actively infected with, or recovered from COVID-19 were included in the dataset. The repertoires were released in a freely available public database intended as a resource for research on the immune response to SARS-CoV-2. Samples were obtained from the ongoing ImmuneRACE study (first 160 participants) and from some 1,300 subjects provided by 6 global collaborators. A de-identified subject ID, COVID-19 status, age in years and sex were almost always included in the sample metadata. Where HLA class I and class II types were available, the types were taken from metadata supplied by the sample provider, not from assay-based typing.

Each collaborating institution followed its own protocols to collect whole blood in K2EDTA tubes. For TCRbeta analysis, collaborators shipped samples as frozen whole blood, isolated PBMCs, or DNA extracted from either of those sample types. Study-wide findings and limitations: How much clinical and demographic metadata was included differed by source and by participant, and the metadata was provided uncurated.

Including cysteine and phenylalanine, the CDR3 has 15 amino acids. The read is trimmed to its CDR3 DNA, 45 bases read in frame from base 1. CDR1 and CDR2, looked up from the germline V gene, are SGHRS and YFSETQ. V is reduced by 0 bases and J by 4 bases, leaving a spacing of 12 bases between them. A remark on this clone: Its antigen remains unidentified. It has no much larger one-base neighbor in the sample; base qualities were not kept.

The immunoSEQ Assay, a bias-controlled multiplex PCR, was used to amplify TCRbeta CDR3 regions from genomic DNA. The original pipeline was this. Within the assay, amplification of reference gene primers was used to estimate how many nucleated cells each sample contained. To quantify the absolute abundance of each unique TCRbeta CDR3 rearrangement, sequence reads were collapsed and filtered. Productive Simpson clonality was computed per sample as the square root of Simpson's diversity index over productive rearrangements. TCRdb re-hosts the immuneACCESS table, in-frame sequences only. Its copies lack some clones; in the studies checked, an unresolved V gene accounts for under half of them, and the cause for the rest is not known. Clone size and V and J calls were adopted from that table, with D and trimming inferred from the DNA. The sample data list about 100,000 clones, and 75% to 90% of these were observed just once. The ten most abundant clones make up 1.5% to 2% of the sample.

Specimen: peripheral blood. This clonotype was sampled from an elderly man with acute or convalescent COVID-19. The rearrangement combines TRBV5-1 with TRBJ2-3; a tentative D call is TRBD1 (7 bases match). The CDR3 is CASSLGRGVSDTQYF. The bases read TGCGCCAGCAGCTTGGGCAGGGGGGTATCAGATACGCAGTATTTT.